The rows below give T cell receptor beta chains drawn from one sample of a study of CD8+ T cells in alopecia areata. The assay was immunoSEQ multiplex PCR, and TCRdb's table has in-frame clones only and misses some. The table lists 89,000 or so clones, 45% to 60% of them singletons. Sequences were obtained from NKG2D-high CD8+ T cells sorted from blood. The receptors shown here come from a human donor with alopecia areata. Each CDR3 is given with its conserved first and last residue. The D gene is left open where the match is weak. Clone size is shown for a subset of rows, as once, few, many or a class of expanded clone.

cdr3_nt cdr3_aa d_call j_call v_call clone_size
TGTGCCAGCAGTTTATCGGCCTCGAGTTGGGGGACCCAGTACTTC CASSLSASSWGTQYF - TRBJ2-5 TRBV27 once
TGCAGCGTTCGCAGGGGTGATCTCTACGAGCAGTACTTC CSVRRGDLYEQYF - TRBJ2-7 TRBV29-1 -
TGCAGCGTTGACAAGGACAGCGACAACTATGGCTACACCTTC CSVDKDSDNYGYTF - TRBJ1-2 TRBV29-1 few
TGTGCCTGGTCTGTAACGAAGGAAGTTGCCGAGCAGTACTTC CAWSVTKEVAEQYF - TRBJ2-7 TRBV30 -
TGTGCCAGCAGGGACCTCCTAGCGGACCCCTCCTACGAGCAGTACTTC CASRDLLADPSYEQYF TRBD2 TRBJ2-7 TRBV27 -
TGTGCCAGCAGTTACGTTGGGGGACTTGTTGAGACCCAGTACTTC CASSYVGGLVETQYF - TRBJ2-5 TRBV6-5 -
TGTGCCAGCAGCCGCGGATCAGCAGATACGCAGTATTTT CASSRGSADTQYF - TRBJ2-3 TRBV7-8 -
TGCACCGGAACAGGACAGACCGGGGAGCTGTTTTTT CTGTGQTGELFF - TRBJ2-2 TRBV29-1 few
TGTGCCACCAGCAGAGATCGGGGGCCGGGCCACATTCAGTACTTC CATSRDRGPGHIQYF - TRBJ2-4 TRBV15 -
TGTGCCAGCAGCCCCCACGGACAGGGAGTATCAGATACGCAGTATTTT CASSPHGQGVSDTQYF TRBD1 TRBJ2-3 TRBV28 -
TGCAGCCTTCATACAGAGAACACCGGGGAGCTGTTTTTT CSLHTENTGELFF - TRBJ2-2 TRBV29-1 -
TGCAGCGTTGACAGGGACATCTGGGAGACCCAGTACTTC CSVDRDIWETQYF - TRBJ2-5 TRBV29-1 -
TGCAGCGTTGAGAGTTTAGGACAGGCGACGGGGCCCCCCGGGGAGCTGTTTTTT CSVESLGQATGPPGELFF TRBD1 TRBJ2-2 TRBV29-1 -
TGCAGCGTTGAAGATGGGCTGTACGAGACCCAGTACTTC CSVEDGLYETQYF - TRBJ2-5 TRBV29-1 -
TGCGCCAGCAGCCTGTCAAGTGAAACTGAAGCTTTCTTT CASSLSSETEAFF - TRBJ1-1 TRBV4-1 -
TGTGCCAGCAGTGAGCTGTCTGAAAAACTGTTTTTT CASSELSEKLFF - TRBJ1-4 TRBV25-1 -
TGTGCCAGCAGCTTGTGGGGCAGCTTTGAGCAGTTCTTC CASSLWGSFEQFF - TRBJ2-1 TRBV5-4 -
TGCGCCAGCAGCCAACTGTTGCCCTTCGCAGATACGCAGTATTTT CASSQLLPFADTQYF - TRBJ2-3 TRBV4-1 -
TGCGCCAGCAGCCAGCCGGGCCTTTCGGATGAGCAGTTCTTC CASSQPGLSDEQFF - TRBJ2-1 TRBV4-1 -
TGTGCCAGCGGGCGGGGCTCATACAATGAGCAGTTCTTC CASGRGSYNEQFF - TRBJ2-1 TRBV6-5 -
TGCAGCGTTGAAGGAAGCTTTGGCTACACCTTC CSVEGSFGYTF - TRBJ1-2 TRBV29-1 -
TGTGCCAGCACCACAGCGGGGGGGGAGCAGTACTTC CASTTAGGEQYF TRBD2 TRBJ2-7 TRBV6-5 -
TGTGCCAGCAGCGTAGCTACAGGGAACACTGAAGCTTTCTTT CASSVATGNTEAFF - TRBJ1-1 TRBV9 -
TGCGCCAGCAGCTGGAGAGCTAGCGGGGCGTCCTACGAGCAGTACTTC CASSWRASGASYEQYF TRBD2 TRBJ2-7 TRBV5-1 -
TGTGCTAGTGACTTAGGAACCACGAACACTGAAGCTTTCTTT CASDLGTTNTEAFF - TRBJ1-1 TRBV12-5 few
TGTGCCAGTAGTACCACCTACACAGATACGCAGTATTTT CASSTTYTDTQYF - TRBJ2-3 TRBV19 few
TGCAGCGTTGAACTGGGCGGGTACAATGAGCAGTTCTTC CSVELGGYNEQFF - TRBJ2-1 TRBV29-1 few
TGTGCCAGCAGCGTAGCGGGATGGGAGGACGAGCAGTACTTC CASSVAGWEDEQYF - TRBJ2-7 TRBV9 -
TGTGCCAGCAGTTTATCGGGAGGGGGAGATACGCAGTATTTT CASSLSGGGDTQYF - TRBJ2-3 TRBV27 -
TGTGCCAGCATCCCCCCGAGGGGCCATGAGACCCAGTACTTC CASIPPRGHETQYF - TRBJ2-5 TRBV7-9 -
TGTGCCAGCAGCCTGCCCGGGGACGGTGAGCAGTTCTTC CASSLPGDGEQFF - TRBJ2-1 TRBV9 -
TGTGCCAGCAGTACGGGACAGGGTGATTCACCCCTCCACTTT CASSTGQGDSPLHF TRBD1 TRBJ1-6 TRBV2 -
TGCGCCAGCAGCCAAGATCTCGGCGAGCAGTACTTC CASSQDLGEQYF - TRBJ2-7 TRBV4-1 once
TGTGCCTGGAATTTGGGGGGCTGGACAGATACGCAGTATTTT CAWNLGGWTDTQYF - TRBJ2-3 TRBV30 -
TGTGCCAGCAGCCAAGGTTTGGGCGGGGACTACGAGCAGTACTTC CASSQGLGGDYEQYF - TRBJ2-7 TRBV14 -
TGCAGCGCCTCAGGACAGGGTAAAGGAAACACCATATATTTT CSASGQGKGNTIYF TRBD1 TRBJ1-3 TRBV29-1 -
TGTGCCAGCAGCTTGGATAGCGGGAGTGGAAATGAGCAGTTCTTC CASSLDSGSGNEQFF TRBD2 TRBJ2-1 TRBV7-9 few
TGTGCCAGCAGTTCCCGGGACAGGGGGACCGGGGAGCTGTTTTTT CASSSRDRGTGELFF TRBD1 TRBJ2-2 TRBV27 -
TGTGCCAGCAGAACGGGACTAGCGGGGGGCGGAGAGACCCAGTACTTC CASRTGLAGGGETQYF TRBD2 TRBJ2-5 TRBV28 -
TGTGCCAGCAGGGGTCGGGGAGAGACCCAGTACTTC CASRGRGETQYF - TRBJ2-5 TRBV2 -
TGTGCCAGCAGAAGGGACAGGGCCTACGAGCAGTACTTC CASRRDRAYEQYF TRBD1 TRBJ2-7 TRBV2 -
TGTGCCAGCAGTTCGGGACTAGCGGGAGTTTGGGAGACCCAGTACTTC CASSSGLAGVWETQYF TRBD2 TRBJ2-5 TRBV28 few
TGTGCCTGGAGCTTCCTTTCCGGCTACACCTTC CAWSFLSGYTF - TRBJ1-2 TRBV30 few
TGTGCCAGCAGTTTATATCAGGGTGCCTCCTACGAGCAGTACTTC CASSLYQGASYEQYF - TRBJ2-7 TRBV28 -
TGTGCCAGCAGCTTGGATGCTGGGGACAATGAGCAGTTCTTC CASSLDAGDNEQFF - TRBJ2-1 TRBV5-4 -
TGTGTTGCGGGGACCTACGAGCAGTACTTC CVAGTYEQYF - TRBJ2-7 TRBV2 -
TGTGCCAGCAGTTACAGGGTTATGAACACTGAAGCTTTCTTT CASSYRVMNTEAFF - TRBJ1-1 TRBV6-5 -
TGTGCCTGGAGTGATTTTTTAGCTCACTATGGCTACACCTTC CAWSDFLAHYGYTF - TRBJ1-2 TRBV30 -
TGCGCCAGCAGCCTAGGACAGGGTGGCGAGCAGTACTTC CASSLGQGGEQYF TRBD1 TRBJ2-7 TRBV4-1 -
TGTGCCAGCGACAGCGGGGGTACCGATGAGCAGTTCTTC CASDSGGTDEQFF TRBD2 TRBJ2-1 TRBV2 -
TGTGCCAGCAGCCAAGATTTTCAGGCTATCTATGGCTACACCTTC CASSQDFQAIYGYTF - TRBJ1-2 TRBV4-2 -
TGTGCCAGCAGCTTAGAGATAGGGGGCACTTACGAGCAGTACTTC CASSLEIGGTYEQYF TRBD1 TRBJ2-7 TRBV7-2 -
TGTGCCTGGAGTGTAGAGACCTTGACCCGGGAGCAGTACTTC CAWSVETLTREQYF - TRBJ2-7 TRBV30 -
TGCAGTGCTCTCGGGAATGGCTACACCTTC CSALGNGYTF - TRBJ1-2 TRBV20-1 -
TGTGCCAGCAGAGGGCCGGGGGATACGCAGTATTTT CASRGPGDTQYF - TRBJ2-3 TRBV6-5 -
TGTGCCAGCAGCGGGACGGATCACTACGAGCAGTACTTC CASSGTDHYEQYF - TRBJ2-7 TRBV27 few
TGTGCCAGCAGCTTACGAGAACAGGGAGGAACGGATACGCAGTATTTT CASSLREQGGTDTQYF - TRBJ2-3 TRBV28 -
TGTGCCAGCAGTTTAACCGGACGGGAGCAGTTCTTC CASSLTGREQFF - TRBJ2-1 TRBV27 once
TGTGCCAGCAGTGCCCACAGGGATATCTCCTACGAGCAGTACTTC CASSAHRDISYEQYF - TRBJ2-7 TRBV27 once